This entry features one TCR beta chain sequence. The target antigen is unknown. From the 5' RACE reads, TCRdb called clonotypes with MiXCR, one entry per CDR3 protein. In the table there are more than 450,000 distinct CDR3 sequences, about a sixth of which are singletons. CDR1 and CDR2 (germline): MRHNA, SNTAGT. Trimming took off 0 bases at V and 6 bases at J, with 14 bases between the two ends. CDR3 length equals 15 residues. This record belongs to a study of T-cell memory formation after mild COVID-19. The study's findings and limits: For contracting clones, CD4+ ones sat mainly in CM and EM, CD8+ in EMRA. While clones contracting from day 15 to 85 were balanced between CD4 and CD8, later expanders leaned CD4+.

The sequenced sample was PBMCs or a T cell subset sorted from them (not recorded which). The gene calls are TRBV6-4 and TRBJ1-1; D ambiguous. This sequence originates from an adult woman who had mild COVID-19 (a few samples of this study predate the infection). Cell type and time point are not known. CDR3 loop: CASSDSGEAPSEAFF. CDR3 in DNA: TGTGCCAGCAGTGACTCAGGAGAGGCACCCTCTGAAGCTTTCTTT.